The sequence of this TCR beta chain was determined in a study of blood T cell repertoires in COVID-19. On the study more broadly: COVID-19 samples from acute and convalescent phases originated in the United States, Italy and Spain. The cDNA or gDNA used as material had been derived from T cells, B-cell-depleted T cells, or PBMCs.

Original handling: Reference gene primers were amplified, and this amplification served to estimate nucleated cell counts. Clones were sequenced by immunoSEQ multiplex PCR, and TCRdb holds only the in-frame ones, with some missing. V and J calls and clone size are given by that table; D and trimming were obtained from the DNA. The sample records 85,000 to 120,000 clones, approximately 82% being singletons. This CDR3 region has 15 residues. Germline lookup yields CDR1 ENHRY and CDR2 SYGVKD. The J segment lost 4 bases and the V segment lost 0 bases, leaving 2 bases of the junction unmatched. The sample taken for sequencing was peripheral blood. The V and J genes are TRBV10-3 and TRBJ1-5; TRBD1 matches 8 bases. This sequence was found in a man in his sixties with active or convalescent COVID-19. CDR3 loop: CAISESGQGNQPQHF. The CDR3 DNA follows: TGTGCCATCAGTGAGTCAGGACAGGGTAATCAGCCCCAGCATTTT.